Presented here are 19 T cell receptor beta chains from one specimen sequenced in a study of blood T cell repertoires in COVID-19. TCRdb's copy holds only in-frame clones and misses some; the assay was immunoSEQ multiplex PCR. The sample contains fewer than 300,000 clones, 80% to 90% of which appear only once. Input material: peripheral blood. The receptors were sampled from a woman aged 40 to 49 who had recovered from COVID-19.

The V call is TRBV15, the J call TRBJ1-2; tentative D call: TRBD1 (5 bases). Trimming pared 0 bases from V and 2 bases from J, leaving 13 bases between. The CDR3 loop spans 16 amino acids. The germline V gene has CDR1 LNHNV and CDR2 YYDKDF (reference sequence). CDR3 residues: CATSRDRAALNYGYTF. CDR3 in DNA: TGTGCCACCAGCAGAGACAGGGCCGCACTGAACTATGGCTACACCTTC.

The chain couples TRBV29-1 to TRBJ2-5, with 7 bases fitting TRBD1. In germline, CDR1 is SQVTM, CDR2 ANQGSEA. J was trimmed by 4 bases and V by 7 bases; bases with no gene match: 12. The CDR3 covers 14 residues. Here the CDR3 DNA reads TGCAGCGCCGGCCACCTAACAGGGGCAGAGACCCAGTACTTC. It yields the protein CSAGHLTGAETQYF.

The chain is built from TRBV5-8 and TRBJ1-2; D gene ambiguous. V was pared by 4 bases and J by 4 bases, with 11 bases between. Germline CDR1 is SGHTS and CDR2 is YDEGEE. The CDR3 contains 13 residues. CDR3 residues: CASSPSGIYGYTF. CDR3 DNA: TGTGCCAGCAGCCCCTCGGGGATCTATGGCTACACCTTC.

The chain combines TRBV7-2 with TRBJ2-7, with TRBD1 matching over 10 bases. The CDR3 is 16 residues long. Germline trimming cut 3 bases from V and 4 bases from J; bases unmatched to any gene: 9. CDR1 and CDR2 from the germline V gene are SGHTA and FQGNSA. The CDR3 DNA reads TGTGCCAGCAGCTTGCGCCCGGGACAGGGGTGGTACGAGCAGTACTTC. Amino acids: CASSLRPGQGWYEQYF.

This rearrangement joins TRBV7-8 to TRBJ1-3, with 10 positions matching TRBD1. Germline V gives CDR1 SGHVS, CDR2 FQNEAQ. V was pared by 5 bases and J by 7 bases, with 8 bases of the junction left unmatched. The CDR3 length is 15 residues. CDR3: CASSIRDRGGNTIYF. DNA of the CDR3: TGTGCCAGCAGCATACGGGACAGGGGTGGTAACACCATATATTTT.

The chain uses TRBV28 and TRBJ2-1, with D maybe TRBD2 (5 bases). The CDR3 has 16 amino acids. Germline CDR1 MDHEN, CDR2 SYDVKM. V lost 4 bases and J lost 0, with 13 bases in between. For the CDR3, the DNA is TGTGCCAGCAGTTCGCAGACTATTTACTCCTACAATGAGCAGTTCTTC. Protein sequence: CASSSQTIYSYNEQFF. Full variable domain (outside the CDR3, taken from reference TRBV28 and TRBJ2-1): DVKVTQSSRYLVKRTGEKVFLECVQDMDHENMFWYRQDPGLGLRLIYFSYDVKMKEKGDIPEGYSVSREKKERFSLILESASTNQTSMYLCASSSQTIYSYNEQFFGPGTRLTVL.

Concerning this clone itself: The sample contains more than one DNA sequence encoding this CDR3. This chain connects TRBV10-1 to TRBJ2-7; a possible D gene is TRBD2 (7 bases). V lost 8 bases, J lost 1 base, and 15 bases lay in between. This CDR3 has 14 amino acids. In germline, CDR1 is WNHNN, CDR2 SYGVQD (reference sequence). The CDR3 here is CASSAGGRSYEQYF. In nucleotides, the CDR3 is TGCGCCAGCTCGGCCGGGGGGCGATCCTACGAGCAGTACTTC.

The rearrangement links TRBV3-1 (or the pseudogene TRBV3-2) to TRBJ1-3; 10 nucleotides agree with TRBD1. In germline, CDR1 is LGHDT, CDR2 YNNKEL (reference sequence). The CDR3 totals 13 residues. Germline trimming cut 4 bases from V and 7 bases from J; bases unmatched to any gene: 1. CDR3 sequence (DNA): TGTGCCAGCAGCCTGGACAGGGGGAACACCATATATTTT. It yields the protein CASSLDRGNTIYF.

About this clone: The DNA is omitted, as the CDR3 cannot be located on it reliably, and the CDR3 follows TCRdb's listing. The rearrangement joins TRBV21-1 to TRBJ1-2; the table's D call, TRBD1, was not checked against the DNA. TRBV21-1 is a pseudogene. The CDR3 contains 15 residues when both ends are counted. CDR3 protein: CASGFGPGSPYGYTF.

This chain uses TRBV30 with TRBJ1-4, with D possibly matching TRBD1 (6 bases). V lost 4 bases, J lost 8 bases, and 20 bases lay in between. Germline V gives CDR1 GTSNPN, CDR2 SVGIG (reference sequence). The CDR3 runs to 15 residues. The CDR3 DNA sequence: TGTGCCTGGATAGGACAGAGGGATCCGAGGGAAAAACTGTTTTTT. It encodes CAWIGQRDPREKLFF. Based on the CDR3 plus reference TRBV30 and TRBJ1-4, the full variable domain is SQTIHQWPATLVQPVGSPLSLECTVEGTSNPNLYWYRQAAGRGLQLLFYSVGIGQISSEVPQNLSASRPQDRQFILSSKKLLLSDSGFYLCAWIGQRDPREKLFFGSGTQLSVL.

The chain uses TRBV10-3 and TRBJ1-2, with TRBD1 matching 7 bases. Losses at the gene ends were 2 bases for V and 0 bases for J; bases not matched to a gene: 9. The CDR3 extends over 17 amino acids. The germline V gene has CDR1 ENHRY and CDR2 SYGVKD. CDR3 nucleotide sequence: TGTGCCATCAGTGAGCTGGGCAGGGGGAACGCTAACTATGGCTACACCTTC. Encoded protein: CAISELGRGNANYGYTF.

As for this clone: A much larger clonotype is one base distant, so this may be a read error. V is TRBV9 and J is TRBJ1-6; 7 positions match TRBD1. Germline CDR1 and CDR2: SGDLS and YYNGEE. CDR3 length: 16 residues. The V and J ends lost 3 bases and 0 bases, in that order; junction bases with no gene match: 3. The chain's CDR3 is CASSGQGSSYNSPLHF. The DNA of the CDR3 is TGTGCCAGCAGCGGACAGGGAAGCTCCTATAATTCACCCCTCCACTTT.

This chain joins TRBV6-5 and TRBJ2-1; 7 bases are shared with TRBD1. V lost 5 bases to trimming and J lost 7 bases; unmatched junction nucleotides: 8. The CDR3 totals 14 residues. CDR1 MNHEY and CDR2 SVGAGI come from the germline V gene. Here the CDR3 DNA reads TGTGCCAGCAGTCCCCCGGGACAGCCAAATGAGCAGTTCTTC. Protein product: CASSPPGQPNEQFF.

The chain couples TRBV15 to TRBJ2-1; no clear D gene. V lost 1 base to trimming and J lost 4 bases, with 8 bases between them. CDR3 length: 14 amino acids. Germline V gene lookup returns CDR1 LNHNV and CDR2 YYDKDF (reference sequence). As DNA, the CDR3 is TGTGCCACCAGCAGAGTGCGCTGGTACAATGAGCAGTTCTTC. Amino acid sequence: CATSRVRWYNEQFF.

The V gene is TRBV27, the J gene TRBJ2-7; no reliable D call. Germline V lookup: CDR1 MNHEY, CDR2 SMNVEV (reference sequence). Trimming pared 1 base from V and 3 bases from J, leaving 4 bases between. This CDR3 is built from 12 residues. The CDR3 loop is CASSLYGYEQYF. CDR3 coding DNA: TGTGCCAGCAGTTTATACGGCTACGAGCAGTACTTC.

This clone came up once. The chain uses TRBV19 and TRBJ2-5; 8 positions match TRBD1. The germline V gene encodes CDR1 LNHDA and CDR2 SQIVND (reference sequence). There are 13 residues in the CDR3. V trimming: 2 bases; J trimming: 6 bases; junction bases outside the gene matches: 2. The CDR3 loop is CASSIPGGKTQYF. The CDR3 DNA is TGTGCCAGTAGTATACCAGGGGGCAAGACCCAGTACTTC.

The rearrangement uses TRBV10-3 and TRBJ1-6; tentative D call: TRBD1 (6 bases). Trimming stripped 6 bases from V and 8 bases from J, with 20 bases between. Germline assignment: CDR1 ENHRY and CDR2 SYGVKD. The CDR3 loop spans 16 amino acids. CDR3 sequence: CAIRGTSTGFDSPLHF. CDR3 nucleotides: TGTGCCATCAGGGGTACGTCCACAGGGTTTGATTCACCCCTCCACTTT.

The V call is TRBV5-4, the J call TRBJ2-5, with D hard to call. V gave up 4 bases and J gave up 0 bases, with 4 bases separating them. This CDR3 comprises 12 residues. CDR1 is SGHNT, CDR2 YYREEE, per germline (reference sequence). The CDR3 region has the DNA TGTGCCAGCAGCCCGTACCAAGAGACCCAGTACTTC. It translates to CASSPYQETQYF.

V and J are TRBV3-1 (or the pseudogene TRBV3-2) and TRBJ1-1, with D unclear. V lost 4 bases to trimming and J lost 3 bases, with 12 bases between them. Germline V gene sequence: CDR1 LGHDT, CDR2 YNNKEL (reference sequence). The CDR3 sequence is 14 residues long. CDR3 DNA: TGTGCCAGCAGCCCCCACGGGGAGGACACTGAAGCTTTCTTT. It specifies CASSPHGEDTEAFF.